This TCR beta chain is from a study of shared clonotypes between healthy human individuals. Data came from immunoSEQ multiplex PCR; TCRdb stores just in-frame clones and leaves some out. Of under 850,000 clones in the sample, about two thirds are singletons; the top ten hold more than 1.5%. The V end was cut by 2 bases, the J end by 0 bases, with 9 bases between. The CDR3 spans 15 residues. Germline V gene lookup returns CDR1 LNHDA and CDR2 SQIVND (reference sequence). Only Caucasian adults living in Nashville, Tennessee made up the donor group. This TCR came from a young woman in good health. Specimen: memory CD4+ T cells sorted from blood. Subset denoted: CD45RA-negative fraction. This sequence joins TRBV19 and TRBJ2-3; maybe TRBD2 (5 bases). CDR3 coding DNA: TGTGCCAGTAGTATACTAGCTTCTAGCACAGATACGCAGTATTTT. It specifies CASSILASSTDTQYF.